These 28 T cell receptor beta chains originate from one sample sequenced in a study of regulatory T cells in long-lasting Graves disease (dated by TCRdb to the early 2020s). Receptor libraries were prepared by multiplex PCR. TCRdb shows the sequencer as Illumina HiSeq 4000. CDR3 regions were amplified by Arm-PCR with iRepertoire HTBI primers to construct TCR beta libraries. Using fastp trimming at Q25 and MiXCR clonotype assembly, TCRdb reanalyzed the public sequencing data and kept in-frame beta chains. Rows are combined by CDR3 protein, so each entry shows the most common genes and DNA. This sample has about 330,000 distinct CDR3 sequences in its table, and around 15% of those were observed once. The ten largest clones take up roughly a fifth of the sample. Taken with the paper, the label for time point translates to: newly diagnosed GD, antithyroid drugs for less than 3 months. For both TCR sequencing and RNA sequencing, RNA was extracted from PBMCs in TRIzol.

These records were also assigned to another study, of T cells in Graves' hyperthyroidism and ophthalmopathy.

The sample in question was peripheral blood mononuclear cells (PBMCs), obtained at new diagnosis, from a patient treated with antithyroid drugs. These receptors were collected from a woman aged 18-35 years with Graves disease. Donor details come from another sample of the same person, matched by shared clones.

This clonotype was recorded many times. The V and J genes are TRBV5-1 and TRBJ2-7; D is possibly TRBD1 (6 bases). V lost 1 base and J lost 1, with 12 bases in between. CDR1 is SGHRS and CDR2 is YFSETQ in the germline V gene. This CDR3 spans 15 amino acids. The CDR3 DNA reads TGCGCCAGCAGCTTGACAGGGAAACGATCCTACGAGCAGTACTTC. Its translation is CASSLTGKRSYEQYF.

The chain carries TRBV14 and TRBJ2-5; 7 positions match TRBD2. J lost 9 bases, V lost 4 bases, and 8 bases had no gene match. The CDR3 is 13 residues long. Per the germline V gene, CDR1 is SGHDN and CDR2 is FVKESK. The CDR3: CASSLTLGGAQYF. The CDR3 DNA reads TGTGCCAGCAGCCTGACTTTGGGGGGGGCCCAGTACTTC.

The chain has TRBV11-2 and TRBJ2-1; 15 nucleotides align to TRBD2. Germline assignment: CDR1 SGHAT and CDR2 FQNNGV. The CDR3 covers 19 residues. The V gene end was trimmed by 6 bases and the J gene end by 9 bases; junction bases not matched to a gene: 18. CDR3 protein: CASSPGPGLAGGEGVEQFF. The CDR3 DNA follows: TGTGCCAGCAGTCCGGGACCGGGACTAGCGGGGGGTGAAGGAGTTGAGCAGTTCTTC.

This clonotype is a singleton in its sample. The chain uses TRBV15 and TRBJ2-3; 8 bases map to TRBD2. CDR1 is LNHNV, CDR2 YYDKDF, per germline (reference sequence). This CDR3 comprises 16 residues. V shed 1 base and J 6 bases; nucleotides not matched to a gene: 9. The CDR3 is CATSRGEGLVRDTQYF. CDR3 bases: TGTGCCACCAGCAGAGGCGAGGGACTAGTCAGGGATACGCAGTATTTT.

This clonotype showed up many times. The chain couples TRBV3-1 to TRBJ1-6, with D unresolved. Germline V lookup: CDR1 LGHDT, CDR2 YNNKEL (reference sequence). Trimming took off 1 base at V and 13 bases at J, with 17 bases between the two ends. This CDR3 spans 15 amino acids. The CDR3 coding sequence is TGTGCCAGCAGCCAAGGACCCAAACTCAGGACTCCCCTCCACTTT. It encodes CASSQGPKLRTPLHF.

This clonotype was counted many times. J is TRBJ2-7 and V is TRBV18; 10 bases fit TRBD1. The CDR3 totals 16 residues. Unmatched junction bases numbered 10, after V lost 4 bases and J lost 4 bases. Germline V gene sequence: CDR1 KGHSH, CDR2 LQKENI. CDR3 protein: CASSLPGTGVGYEQYF. DNA for the CDR3: TGTGCCAGCTCACTGCCTGGGACAGGGGTAGGATACGAGCAGTACTTC.

J is TRBJ1-1 and V is TRBV19, with TRBD1 identical over 12 bases. V shed 5 bases and J 1 base; nucleotides not matched to a gene: 5. The CDR3 extends over 16 amino acids. The germline CDR1 and CDR2 sequences are LNHDA and SQIVND (reference sequence). The CDR3 sequence: CASSPGTGGWNTEAFF. For the CDR3, the DNA is TGTGCCAGTAGTCCCGGGACAGGGGGCTGGAACACTGAAGCTTTCTTT.

CDR3 sequence (DNA): TGCGCCAGCAGCTTGGGACAGGGGAAAGGAGCGGATACGCAGTATTTT. Translation gives CASSLGQGKGADTQYF. The rearrangement joins TRBV5-1 to TRBJ2-3; 8 positions agree with TRBD1. The CDR3 spans 16 residues. The junction had 9 bases not matched to a gene; V was cut back by 0 bases and J by 6 bases. Germline V gene sequence: CDR1 SGHRS, CDR2 YFSETQ.

This clonotype has a handful of counts. The rearrangement joins TRBV24-1 to TRBJ2-3, with 8 bases fitting TRBD2. V was pared by 3 bases and J by 5 bases, with 3 bases of the junction left unmatched. There are 14 residues in the CDR3. Germline CDR1 reads KGHDR; CDR2 reads SFDVKD. The CDR3 DNA reads as TGTGCCACCAGTGATGCGGGACTAGGAGATACGCAGTATTTT. Translating gives CATSDAGLGDTQYF.

This clonotype was seen only a few times. One end of the junction varies from germline; a read error may be responsible. The chain has TRBV18 and TRBJ2-7; D is unclear. Germline CDR1 reads KGHSH; CDR2 reads LQKENI. The CDR3 runs to 14 residues. The DNA of the CDR3 is TGTGTCAGCTCACCCGACGGTATTGAATACGAGCAGTACTTC. Translated, it gives CVSSPDGIEYEQYF.

CDR3 nucleotides: TGTGCCAGCAGCCCCCAGACAGGGTTCAACTATGGCTACACCTTC. Translated: CASSPQTGFNYGYTF. The genes are TRBV3-1 and TRBJ1-2; 7 bases match TRBD1. V dropped 4 bases and J dropped 2; count of bases not matched to a gene: 7. CDR1 and CDR2 from the germline V gene are LGHDT and YNNKEL (reference sequence). The length of the CDR3 is 15 residues.

CDR3 residues: CATSRGIGEQYF. DNA for the CDR3: TGTGCCACCTCCAGGGGGATCGGCGAGCAGTACTTC. The chain joins TRBV6-1 to TRBJ2-7, with 7 positions matching TRBD1. Germline V lookup: CDR1 MNHNS, CDR2 SASEGT. CDR3 length: 12 amino acids. V shed 10 bases, J shed 6 bases, and the junction held 9 bases outside the gene matches.

The CDR3 is CASSLMEVYGYTF. CDR3 nucleotides: TGTGCCAGCAGTTTAATGGAGGTCTATGGCTACACCTTC. The V call is TRBV28, the J call TRBJ1-2; D is uncertain. Germline V gives CDR1 MDHEN, CDR2 SYDVKM. The CDR3 has 13 residues. V gave up 2 bases and J gave up 4 bases, with 8 bases separating them.

This clonotype showed up just a few times. The J gene is TRBJ2-5, the V gene TRBV5-1; the D is unclear. This CDR3 region has 14 residues. Germline assignment: CDR1 SGHRS and CDR2 YFSETQ. Trimming removed 5 bases from V and 0 bases from J, with 11 bases in between. CDR3 DNA: TGCGCCAGCAGGGGTTTATACAACCAAGAGACCCAGTACTTC. It specifies CASRGLYNQETQYF.

This clonotype was counted a few times. V usage is TRBV18 and J usage is TRBJ2-1, with 9 bases that match TRBD1. The ends lost 7 bases at V and 5 bases at J; junction bases unmatched: 12. Germline V gene data show CDR1 as KGHSH and CDR2 as LQKENI. This CDR3 spans 16 amino acids. The DNA for the CDR3 is TGTGCCAGCTTACCCCGGACGGGACAGGGAGACAATGAGCAGTTCTTC. This sequence encodes CASLPRTGQGDNEQFF.

This clonotype was counted a single time. The genes are TRBV5-1 and TRBJ1-2, with D possibly being TRBD1 (6 bases). The CDR3 has 13 amino acids. V was pared by 0 bases and J by 8 bases, with 11 bases between. Germline values: CDR1 SGHRS, CDR2 YFSETQ. The CDR3 reads CASSLDLGGGYTF. For the CDR3, the DNA is TGCGCCAGCAGCTTGGACCTTGGGGGCGGCTACACCTTC. Based on the CDR3 plus reference TRBV5-1 and TRBJ1-2, the full variable domain is KAGVTQTPRYLIKTRGQQVTLSCSPISGHRSVSWYQQTPGQGLQFLFEYFSETQRNKGNFPGRFSGRQFSNSRSEMNVSTLELGDSALYLCASSLDLGGGYTFGSGTRLTVV.

This chain links TRBV25-1 with TRBJ1-3; D is perhaps TRBD1 (6 bases). The germline gives CDR1 MGHDK, CDR2 SYGVNS. The CDR3 contains 13 residues. V lost 11 bases and J lost 1, with 12 bases in between. CDR3 sequence (DNA): TGTGCCGCCGAGGGGGGTTCTGGAAACACCATATATTTT. This codes for CAAEGGSGNTIYF.

This clonotype was recorded many times. The chain recombines TRBV11-1 with TRBJ2-1; 11 positions match TRBD2. The CDR3 is made up of 17 amino acids. The V gene end was trimmed by 5 bases and the J gene end by 4 bases; junction bases not matched to a gene: 10. CDR1 is SGHAT and CDR2 is FQDESV in the germline V gene (reference sequence). DNA of the CDR3: TGTGCCAGCAGCCCAACGACGGGGACTAGCGGTTACAATGAGCAGTTCTTC. Residues: CASSPTTGTSGYNEQFF. The full variable domain, rest sourced from reference TRBV11-1 and TRBJ2-1, is EAEVAQSPRYKITEKSQAVAFWCDPISGHATLYWYRQILGQGPELLVQFQDESVVDDSQLPKDRFSAERLKGVDSTLKIQPAELGDSAMYLCASSPTTGTSGYNEQFFGPGTRLTVL.

This clonotype was found many times. Here the CDR3 DNA reads TGTGCCAGCAGCCCGCCCTTATTTCGGGAGACCCAGTACTTC. Protein: CASSPPLFRETQYF. The chain combines TRBV3-1 with TRBJ2-5; D not resolved. Trimming left V 4 bases short and J 5 bases short, with 14 bases between. This CDR3 region has 14 residues. The germline CDR1 and CDR2 sequences are LGHDT and YNNKEL (reference sequence).

The chain combines TRBV4-1 with TRBJ2-3; D might be TRBD2 (5 bases). Germline V gene data show CDR1 as MGHRA and CDR2 as YSYEKL. Trimming took off 1 base at V and 5 bases at J, with 16 bases between the two ends. The CDR3 contains 16 residues. The DNA of the CDR3 is TGCGCCAGCAGCCAAGTAGGGCGGAAGAGGGTAGATACGCAGTATTTT. It encodes CASSQVGRKRVDTQYF.

This clonotype was recorded many times. The chain links TRBV2 to TRBJ2-1; D is perhaps TRBD2 (5 bases). The CDR3 loop spans 15 amino acids. Germline V gene data show CDR1 as SNHLY and CDR2 as FYNNEI. Trimming pared 5 bases from V and 0 bases from J, leaving 11 bases between. Written as DNA, the CDR3 is TGTGCCAGCAGTCCGGACTTGAGCTCCTACAATGAGCAGTTCTTC. It codes for CASSPDLSSYNEQFF.

This clonotype has at least ten counts. The chain carries TRBV2 and TRBJ2-1; D unresolved. The germline V gene has CDR1 SNHLY and CDR2 FYNNEI. V was cut by 6 bases and J by 6 bases, with 6 bases left in between. This CDR3 region has 11 residues. CDR3 sequence (DNA): TGTGCCAGCAGGCTGAGCAATGAGCAGTTCTTC. Translation: CASRLSNEQFF.

This clonotype appeared many times. This chain joins TRBV20-1 and TRBJ2-2, with 12 nucleotides matching TRBD2. In germline, CDR1 is DFQATT, CDR2 SNEGSKA (reference sequence). This CDR3 region has 18 residues. J was trimmed by 0 bases and V by 2 bases; bases with no gene match: 7. The CDR3, as DNA: TGCAGTGCTAGAAGTCTAGCGGGGGGGTCCGCGAACACCGGGGAGCTGTTTTTT. It encodes CSARSLAGGSANTGELFF.

This rearrangement joins TRBV7-9 to TRBJ2-7; 9 bases align to TRBD2. The CDR3 runs 15 residues. The germline gives CDR1 SEHNR, CDR2 FQNEAQ (reference sequence). V was pared by 5 bases and J by 3 bases, with 8 bases of the junction left unmatched. CDR3 sequence reads: CASSRTSAGHYEQYF. CDR3 nucleotides: TGTGCCAGCAGCCGGACTAGCGCTGGACACTACGAGCAGTACTTC.

This clonotype has at least ten counts. V is TRBV5-1 and J is TRBJ2-2; D gene unclear. The CDR3 loop spans 15 amino acids. Germline V gene sequence: CDR1 SGHRS, CDR2 YFSETQ. V was cut by 0 bases and J by 2 bases, with 8 bases left in between. The CDR3 nucleotides read TGCGCCAGCAGCTTGGACCGTCTAAACACCGGGGAGCTGTTTTTT. The encoded protein is CASSLDRLNTGELFF. Variable domain in full (rest from reference TRBV5-1 and TRBJ2-2): KAGVTQTPRYLIKTRGQQVTLSCSPISGHRSVSWYQQTPGQGLQFLFEYFSETQRNKGNFPGRFSGRQFSNSRSEMNVSTLELGDSALYLCASSLDRLNTGELFFGEGSRLTVL.

The table lists this clonotype with many counts. This chain uses TRBV12-3 or TRBV12-4 with TRBJ2-2; no reliable D call. Trimming shortened V by 5 bases and J by 6 bases, and 7 bases separated the two germline ends. The CDR3 is made up of 12 amino acids. CDR3 amino acids: CASSLQPGELFF. CDR3 nucleotide sequence: TGTGCCAGCAGTCTACAGCCCGGGGAGCTGTTTTTT.

This clonotype was seen a handful of times. The chain joins TRBV2 to TRBJ1-2; D not resolved. The germline V gene has CDR1 SNHLY and CDR2 FYNNEI. The CDR3 loop spans 14 amino acids. Trimming pared 6 bases from V and 6 bases from J, leaving 17 bases between. In nucleotides, the CDR3 is TGTGCCAGCAGGAGGCGGGTCGGGGTGGATGGCTACACCTTC. Its translation: CASRRRVGVDGYTF.

This clonotype was counted only a few times. The chain joins TRBV6-2 or TRBV6-3 to TRBJ1-6; D may be TRBD1 (5 bases). The CDR3 runs 15 residues. Per germline, CDR1 MNHEY and CDR2 SVGEGT. Trimming stripped 2 bases from V and 9 bases from J, with 14 bases between. In nucleotides, the CDR3 is TGTGCCAGCAGTTACCTCCCCGGGACCTCTTCACCCCTCCACTTT. It specifies CASSYLPGTSSPLHF.